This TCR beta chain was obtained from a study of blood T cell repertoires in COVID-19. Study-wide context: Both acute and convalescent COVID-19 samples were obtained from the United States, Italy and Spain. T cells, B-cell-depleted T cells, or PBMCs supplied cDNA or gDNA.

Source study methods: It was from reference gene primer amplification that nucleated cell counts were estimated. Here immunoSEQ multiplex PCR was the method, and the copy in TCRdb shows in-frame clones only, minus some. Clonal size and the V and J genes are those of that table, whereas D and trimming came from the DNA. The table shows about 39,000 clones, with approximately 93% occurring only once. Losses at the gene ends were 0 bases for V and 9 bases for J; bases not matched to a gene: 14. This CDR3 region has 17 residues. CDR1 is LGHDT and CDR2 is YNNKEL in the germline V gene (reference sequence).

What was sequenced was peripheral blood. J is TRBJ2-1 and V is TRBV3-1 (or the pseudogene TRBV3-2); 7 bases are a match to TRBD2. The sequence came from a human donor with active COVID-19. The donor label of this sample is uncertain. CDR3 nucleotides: TGTGCCAGCAGCCAAGAGGCGGGGATAGCGGGTTGGGGTGAGCAGTTCTTC. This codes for CASSQEAGIAGWGEQFF.